The clone carrying this T cell receptor (beta chain) was seen a few times. Antigen unknown. The study reverse transcribed the entire isolated RNA, so it sequenced expressed TCRB transcripts. Profiled with immunoSEQ multiplex PCR; TCRdb holds only in-frame clones, not every one. The sample holds a few hundred thousand clones, around an eighth seen once. Unmatched junction bases numbered 8, after V lost 4 bases and J lost 4 bases. Per the germline V gene, CDR1 is MGHRA and CDR2 is YSYEKL. This CDR3 has 15 amino acids. These data belong to a study of beta chain features in type 1 diabetes. Study-level findings and limits: All four CD4+ subsets of Type 1 diabetes patients contained TCRB CDR3s that were moderately but significantly shorter.

Sequenced sample: naive CD4+ T cells from blood. The sequence derives from a woman aged 18-29 years with type 1 diabetes. The chain couples TRBV4-1 to TRBJ1-1; 8 bases match TRBD1. The CDR3, as DNA: TGCGCCAGCAGCCGCGGACAGGGTCCGGGCACTGAAGCTTTCTTT. It yields the protein CASSRGQGPGTEAFF.